A selection of T cell receptor beta chains follows, all from one sample in a study of beta chain features in type 1 diabetes. TCRdb's copy holds only in-frame clones and misses some; the assay was immunoSEQ multiplex PCR. The profile shows approximately 400,000 clones, approximately 15% of them singletons. Sequenced: naive CD4+ T cells from blood. All receptors derive from a woman younger than 30 in good health. The CDR3 runs from the conserved cysteine through the conserved F or W. D genes are given only for firm matches. Rows may omit the clone size; those that give it use once, few, many or a size class.

j_call v_call d_call clone_size cdr3_nt cdr3_aa
TRBJ2-7 TRBV11-2 - few TGTGCCAGCAGCTTAATATACGAGCAGTACTTC CASSLIYEQYF
TRBJ2-7 TRBV5-1 - few TGCGCCAGCAGCCCAGGGGACCCAAGCTCCTACGAGCAGTACTTC CASSPGDPSSYEQYF
TRBJ1-4 TRBV30 - few TGTGCCTGGGGAGGTTTAGGCGGTGGACCCGATGAAAAACTGTTTTTT CAWGGLGGGPDEKLFF
TRBJ2-5 TRBV6-5 - few TGTGCCAGCCACCGAGCCGGGGGATTGGAGACCCAGTACTTC CASHRAGGLETQYF
TRBJ1-5 TRBV18 - few TGTGCCAGCTCAGAGACAGGTTATCAGCCCCAGCATTTT CASSETGYQPQHF
TRBJ2-5 TRBV4-1 - few TGCGCCAGCAGCCAACTTGCCCTTGGGAGGGAGACCCAGTACTTC CASSQLALGRETQYF
TRBJ2-7 TRBV30 - - TGTGCCTGGAGTAGCTGGTACGAGCAGTACTTC CAWSSWYEQYF
TRBJ2-2 TRBV7-2 TRBD2 few TGTGCCAGCAGCTTAGTAGCGGGAGGAAGCACCGGGGAGCTGTTTTTT CASSLVAGGSTGELFF
TRBJ2-7 TRBV29-1 - few TGCAGCGTTGGGGCAGGGTTTATGGCCGAGCAGTACTTC CSVGAGFMAEQYF
TRBJ2-7 TRBV2 - few TGTGCCAGCAACCCTTCGGTGAGCGCTGACTACGAGCAGTACTTC CASNPSVSADYEQYF
TRBJ1-1 TRBV5-1 - - TGCGCCAGCAGCTTAAACAGGGAGAACACTGAAGCTTTCTTT CASSLNRENTEAFF